Reported below is one TCR beta chain. The V end lost 7 bases, the J end lost 6 bases, and 19 bases lay between the germline ends. Germline CDR1 MNHEY, CDR2 SVGAGI. The CDR3 has 15 amino acids. Methods used by the authors: Reference gene primer amplification gave nucleated cell count estimates. Here immunoSEQ multiplex PCR was the method, and the copy in TCRdb shows in-frame clones only, minus some. V and J calls and clone size are copied from that table; D and trimming were computed from the DNA. Found here are 650,000 to 800,000 clones, 70% to 90% of them singletons; the top ten hold roughly 0.25%. The sample is drawn from a study of blood T cell repertoires in COVID-19. Study overall: Sites in the United States, Italy and Spain provided acute and convalescent COVID-19 samples. T cells, B-cell-depleted T cells, or PBMCs provided the cDNA or gDNA that served as material.

The sequenced material came from peripheral blood. The receptor comes from a woman between 18 and 29 years old with acute or convalescent COVID-19. The chain recombines TRBV6-5 with TRBJ2-1, with D possibly TRBD2 on 6 matching bases. The CDR3 spells CASTPRGLEGNEQFF. The CDR3 DNA is TGTGCCAGCACCCCCCGGGGGTTGGAGGGCAATGAGCAGTTCTTC.